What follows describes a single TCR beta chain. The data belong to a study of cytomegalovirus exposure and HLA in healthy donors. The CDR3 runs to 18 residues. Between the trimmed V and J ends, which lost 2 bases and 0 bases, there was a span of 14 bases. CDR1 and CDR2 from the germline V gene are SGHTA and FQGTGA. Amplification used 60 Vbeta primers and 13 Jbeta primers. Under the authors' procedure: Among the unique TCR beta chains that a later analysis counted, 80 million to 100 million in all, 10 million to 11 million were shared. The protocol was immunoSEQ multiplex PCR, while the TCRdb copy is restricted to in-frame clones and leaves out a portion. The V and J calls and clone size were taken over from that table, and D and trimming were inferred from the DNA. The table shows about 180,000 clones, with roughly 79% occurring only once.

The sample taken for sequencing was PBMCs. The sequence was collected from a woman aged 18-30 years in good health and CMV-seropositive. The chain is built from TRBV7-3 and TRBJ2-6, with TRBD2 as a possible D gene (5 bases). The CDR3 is CASSLRAGLSSGANVLTF. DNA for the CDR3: TGTGCCAGCAGCTTACGGGCAGGACTTAGCTCTGGGGCCAACGTCCTGACTTTC. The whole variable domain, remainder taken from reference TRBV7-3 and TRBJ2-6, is GAGVSQTPSNKVTEKGKYVELRCDPISGHTALYWYRQSLGQGPEFLIYFQGTGAADDSGLPNDRFFAVRPEGSVSTLKIQRTERGDSAVYLCASSLRAGLSSGANVLTFGAGSRLTVL.